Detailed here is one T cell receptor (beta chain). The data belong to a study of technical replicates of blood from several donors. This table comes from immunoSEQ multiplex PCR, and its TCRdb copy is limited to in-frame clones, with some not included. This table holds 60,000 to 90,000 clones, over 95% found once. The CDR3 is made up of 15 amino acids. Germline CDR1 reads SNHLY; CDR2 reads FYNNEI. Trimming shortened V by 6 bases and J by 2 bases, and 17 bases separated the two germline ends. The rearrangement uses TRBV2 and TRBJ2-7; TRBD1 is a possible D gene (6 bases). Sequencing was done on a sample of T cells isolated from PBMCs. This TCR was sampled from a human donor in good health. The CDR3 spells CASRPTGTATYEQYF. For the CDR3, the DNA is TGTGCCAGCAGACCGACAGGAACCGCGACCTACGAGCAGTACTTC.